This T cell receptor beta chain was sequenced during a study of CD8 T cells in Susac syndrome. This CDR3 is 14 amino acids long. V lost 4 bases and J lost 5; bases outside the gene matches: 8. Per the germline V gene, CDR1 is SGHRS and CDR2 is YFSETQ. Random hexamers served to reverse transcribe roughly 0.45 to 1 ug RNA. An immunoSEQ multiplex PCR generated amplified TCR beta CDR3 products spanning 54 Vbeta and 13 Jbeta. TCRdb called the immunoSEQ multiplex PCR reads again in MiXCR, with one record for every CDR3 protein. The table shows about 440,000 distinct CDR3 sequences, with 75% to 90% occurring only once. Blood CD8+ and CD4+ T cells underwent high-throughput TCR beta sequencing. TEMRA cells were FACS-enriched, while CD8+ and CD4+ T cells were negatively isolated.

The genes are TRBV5-1 and TRBJ2-7, with 8 bases aligning to TRBD1. The TCR sequence derives from a human donor with multiple sclerosis. The specimen was CD8+ T cells from PBMCs. CDR3: CASSLDRGGNEQYF. The CDR3 DNA reads as TGCGCCAGCAGCCTAGACAGGGGAGGCAACGAGCAGTACTTC.